Sequencing of this T cell receptor (beta chain) was carried out in a study of blood T cell repertoires in COVID-19. Study overall: Nucleic acid was either cDNA or gDNA, and it came from T cells, B-cell-depleted T cells, or PBMCs.

The CDR3 extends over 14 amino acids. CDR1 is GTSNPN, CDR2 SVGIG, per germline (reference sequence). Trimming stripped 0 bases from V and 5 bases from J, with 10 bases between. Per the study methods: From reference gene primer amplification, estimates of nucleated cell counts were derived. Assay: immunoSEQ multiplex PCR; the TCRdb copy retains only in-frame clones and omits some. V and J calls and clone size are given by that table; D and trimming were obtained from the DNA. The sample has about 220,000 clones; around 87% are singletons. The Seattle patients, enrolled during active infection, were followed longitudinally.

This rearrangement joins TRBV30 to TRBJ2-2; D remains ambiguous. The sequenced sample was peripheral blood. The sequence was collected from a woman aged 50 to 60 with COVID-19, enrolled during active disease. This CDR3 reads CAWSVSGETGELFF. The CDR3, as DNA: TGTGCCTGGAGTGTCTCCGGTGAGACCGGGGAGCTGTTTTTT.